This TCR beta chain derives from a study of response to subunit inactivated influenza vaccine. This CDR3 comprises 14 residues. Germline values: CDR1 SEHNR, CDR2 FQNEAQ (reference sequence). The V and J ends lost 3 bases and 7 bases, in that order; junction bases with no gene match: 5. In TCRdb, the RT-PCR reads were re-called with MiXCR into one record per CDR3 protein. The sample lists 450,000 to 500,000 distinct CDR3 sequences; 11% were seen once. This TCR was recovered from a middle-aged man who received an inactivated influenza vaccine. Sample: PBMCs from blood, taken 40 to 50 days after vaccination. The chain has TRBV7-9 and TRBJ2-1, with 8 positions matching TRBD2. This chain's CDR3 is CASSLRGAGNEQFF. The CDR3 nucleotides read TGTGCCAGCAGCTTGCGGGGGGCAGGAAATGAGCAGTTCTTC.